This T cell receptor (beta chain) emerged from a study of T cells in Graves' hyperthyroidism and ophthalmopathy. General observations from the study: It was a median about 6.5 months before onset that the model predicted ophthalmopathy.

V lost 1 base and J lost 0, with 6 bases in between. The CDR3 covers 14 residues. This clonotype appeared many times. What it binds is unknown. Ophthalmopathy cases scored 3 or more on the Clinical Activity Score and 4 or more on NOSPECS grade, with duration below 3 months. Researchers barred patients who had uncontrolled infection, other autoimmune disease, pregnancy or lactation. On the basis of clinical symptoms, serum thyroxine and TRAb, thyroid ultrasound and orbital computed tomography, diagnoses were made. RNA transcripts gave rise to amplified TCR beta CDR3 regions. HTBI primers drove first-round RT-PCR of the TCR CDR3. A single record per CDR3 protein comes from TCRdb applying MiXCR to the multiplex PCR reads. This sample carries fewer than 450,000 distinct CDR3 sequences, less than 20% of them seen once, and the ten largest clones take 40%.

The source is a man younger than 30 with Graves' ophthalmopathy. This chain connects TRBV12-3 or TRBV12-4 to TRBJ1-1; D not certain. Material: blood. CDR3: CASSLGVMNTEAFF. CDR3 coding DNA: TGTGCCAGCAGTTTAGGGGTGATGAACACTGAAGCTTTCTTT.